Presented here are 32 T cell receptor beta chains from one specimen sequenced in a study of radiation and T cells in renal cell carcinoma. Profiling relied on immunoSEQ multiplex PCR, and the TCRdb table lists in-frame clones only, not all of them. The table records tens of thousands of clones, roughly 85% of them present only once. Time point in this sample: blood 2 weeks post-SBRT. Regarding treatment: 15 Gy SBRT to primary tumor, nephrectomy 4 weeks later. The specimen was blood, collected from a patient whose treatment included radiotherapy and nephrectomy. The receptors originated from a woman between 45 and 65 years old with renal cell carcinoma.

The rearrangement uses TRBV5-4 and TRBJ2-4; either TRBD1 or TRBD2 may fit D (5 bases each). Germline CDR1 reads SGHNT; CDR2 reads YYREEE (reference sequence). The germline V and J ends were trimmed by 4 bases and 0 bases, with 26 bases remaining between them. There are 20 residues in the CDR3. As DNA, the CDR3 is TGTGCCAGCAGCACCTCCGGGACCGCCGAGAGGGTTCTAGCCAAAAACATTCAGTACTTC. Protein product: CASSTSGTAERVLAKNIQYF.

The J gene is TRBJ1-1, the V gene TRBV18, with D perhaps TRBD1 (6 bases). This CDR3 has 17 residues. V was trimmed by 1 base and J by 0 bases, leaving 15 bases between them. Germline CDR1 is KGHSH and CDR2 is LQKENI. CDR3 coding DNA: TGTGCCAGCTCACCACGGGCGCAGGGGACCATGAACACTGAAGCTTTCTTT. It encodes CASSPRAQGTMNTEAFF. Supplemented by reference TRBV18 and TRBJ1-1, the full variable domain reads NAGVMQNPRHLVRRRGQEARLRCSPMKGHSHVYWYRQLPEEGLKFMVYLQKENIIDESGMPKERFSAEFPKEGPSILRIQQVVRGDSAAYFCASSPRAQGTMNTEAFFGQGTRLTVV.

The rearrangement links TRBV11-2 to TRBJ1-1; D gene unclear. Germline CDR1 SGHAT, CDR2 FQNNGV. The ends were cut back, 0 bases at V and 5 bases at J, with 13 bases in the middle. The CDR3 contains 15 residues. The CDR3 is CASSLEGSVGTEAFF. The CDR3 DNA sequence: TGTGCCAGCAGCTTAGAAGGTTCTGTCGGAACTGAAGCTTTCTTT.

The rearrangement joins TRBV4-3 to TRBJ1-5; D is uncertain. The CDR3 covers 14 residues. CDR1 and CDR2 from the germline V gene are LGHNA and YSLEER. V was cut by 1 base and J by 3 bases, with 7 bases left in between. The CDR3 nucleotides are TGCGCCAGCAGCCAAGGAGGGTCCAATCAGCCCCAGCATTTT. Protein product: CASSQGGSNQPQHF.

The V gene is TRBV5-1, the J gene TRBJ1-1, with D maybe TRBD1 (6 bases). The CDR3 totals 14 residues. The germline V and J ends were trimmed by 4 bases and 7 bases, with 17 bases remaining between them. Germline values: CDR1 SGHRS, CDR2 YFSETQ. CDR3: CASSVNRVYNEAFF. CDR3 sequence (DNA): TGCGCCAGCAGCGTTAACAGGGTGTACAATGAAGCTTTCTTT. The whole variable domain, remainder taken from reference TRBV5-1 and TRBJ1-1, is KAGVTQTPRYLIKTRGQQVTLSCSPISGHRSVSWYQQTPGQGLQFLFEYFSETQRNKGNFPGRFSGRQFSNSRSEMNVSTLELGDSALYLCASSVNRVYNEAFFGQGTRLTVV.

The chain uses TRBV9 and TRBJ2-1; TRBD1 matches 7 bases. Looked up from germline, CDR1 is SGDLS and CDR2 is YYNGEE. This CDR3 comprises 15 residues. V lost 2 bases and J lost 11; bases outside the gene matches: 13. The CDR3 DNA follows: TGTGCCAGCAGCGTGGGTAGGGGGCTCAGTCTTAAGCAGTTCTTC. Its protein is CASSVGRGLSLKQFF.

This clone was found a few times. The chain links TRBV7-2 to TRBJ1-1, with 10 bases lining up with TRBD1. V lost 6 bases, J lost 3 bases, and 1 base stayed unmatched. The germline V gene has CDR1 SGHTA and CDR2 FQGNSA. This CDR3 region has 13 residues. The CDR3: CASRDRGDTEAFF. Here the CDR3 DNA reads TGTGCCAGCAGGGACAGGGGGGACACTGAAGCTTTCTTT.

The chain uses TRBV6-6 and TRBJ2-5; D perhaps matches TRBD2 (5 bases). The CDR3 has 15 amino acids. The V end was cut by 7 bases, the J end by 5 bases, with 20 bases between. Germline CDR1 reads MNHNY; CDR2 reads SVGAGI (reference sequence). The DNA of the CDR3 is TGTGCCAGCACCCGGCCGAGGGAGACACAGGAGACCCAGTACTTC. This encodes CASTRPRETQETQYF.

The J gene is TRBJ2-7, the V gene TRBV5-4, with D maybe TRBD1 (5 bases). This CDR3 contains 13 residues. Germline V lookup: CDR1 SGHNT, CDR2 YYREEE (reference sequence). Trimming left V 4 bases short and J 6 bases short, with 14 bases between. CDR3 nucleotide sequence: TGTGCCAGCAGCGCCCTATGGGGCCGCGAGCAGTACTTC. Residues: CASSALWGREQYF.

This clone was seen once. The V and J genes are TRBV6-5 and TRBJ1-5; no reliable D call. V lost 2 bases and J 3 bases, leaving 5 bases between the germline ends. The CDR3 has 13 amino acids. Germline CDR1 reads MNHEY; CDR2 reads SVGAGI. The CDR3 region has the DNA TGTGCCAGCAGTTACCACTACAATCAGCCCCAGCATTTT. Its translation is CASSYHYNQPQHF.

This chain joins TRBV2 and TRBJ1-1; weak D call: TRBD1 (6 bases). CDR3 size: 14 residues. V lost 4 bases and J lost 1, with 10 bases in between. CDR1 is SNHLY, CDR2 FYNNEI, per germline. The CDR3 sequence: CASSVGTQNTEAFF. The CDR3 DNA reads as TGTGCCAGCAGTGTCGGGACACAGAACACTGAAGCTTTCTTT.

The chain carries TRBV9 and TRBJ1-4; no definite D call. Trimming shortened V by 1 base and J by 4 bases, and 5 bases separated the two germline ends. The germline CDR1 and CDR2 sequences are SGDLS and YYNGEE. The CDR3 is 13 amino acids. Here the CDR3 DNA reads TGTGCCAGCAGCGTACAGGATAATGAAAAACTGTTTTTT. This encodes CASSVQDNEKLFF.

V usage is TRBV6-1 and J usage is TRBJ1-5; D remains ambiguous. V was trimmed by 8 bases and J by 6 bases, leaving 14 bases between them. CDR3 length: 13 residues. Germline V gene data show CDR1 as MNHNS and CDR2 as SASEGT. CDR3: CASDPQAGQPQHF. CDR3 bases: TGTGCCAGCGATCCCCAGGCGGGTCAGCCCCAGCATTTT.

In its sample, this clone was seen a few times. J is TRBJ2-2 and V is TRBV10-3; D unclear. V was shortened by 4 bases and J by 0 bases, with 9 bases between the two germline ends. Looked up from germline, CDR1 is ENHRY and CDR2 is SYGVKD. The CDR3 is 15 residues long. Here the CDR3 DNA reads TGTGCCATCAGTGGGAGAGATGCGAACACCGGGGAGCTGTTTTTT. It encodes CAISGRDANTGELFF.

The V and J genes are TRBV2 and TRBJ2-4; a weak D match, TRBD2 (5 bases). The V end was cut by 10 bases, the J end by 5 bases, with 15 bases between. CDR1 is SNHLY, CDR2 FYNNEI, per germline. The CDR3 covers 13 residues. In nucleotides, the CDR3 is TGTGCCACAACACTAGAAACTGAAAACATTCAGTACTTC. Amino acid sequence: CATTLETENIQYF.

The J gene is TRBJ2-6, the V gene TRBV4-3; D possibly uses TRBD1 or TRBD2 (5 bases each). The V and J ends lost 0 bases and 1 base respectively, with 10 bases between them. CDR3 length equals 17 residues. Germline CDR1 is LGHNA and CDR2 is YSLEER. The CDR3 here is CASSQDLGESGANVLTF. The CDR3 region has the DNA TGCGCCAGCAGCCAAGATCTGGGGGAATCTGGGGCCAACGTCCTGACTTTC.

The chain carries TRBV7-2 and TRBJ2-2; D gene uncertain. Per germline, CDR1 SGHTA and CDR2 FQGNSA. V dropped 5 bases and J dropped 6 bases, with 10 bases sitting between them. The CDR3 has 13 amino acids. CDR3 in DNA: TGTGCCAGCAGCCTTGACTCCCCCGGGGAGCTGTTTTTT. Amino acids: CASSLDSPGELFF.

The chain has TRBV15 and TRBJ2-5; D remains unclear. The CDR3 is 14 residues long. V lost 1 base, J lost 5 bases, and 11 bases lay in between. Germline CDR1 is LNHNV and CDR2 is YYDKDF (reference sequence). The CDR3 sequence: CATSRGTVGETQYF. CDR3 nucleotide sequence: TGTGCCACCAGCAGAGGTACTGTTGGGGAGACCCAGTACTTC. Together with reference TRBV15 and TRBJ2-5, the CDR3 gives the full variable domain: DAMVIQNPRYQVTQFGKPVTLSCSQTLNHNVMYWYQQKSSQAPKLLFHYYDKDFNNEADTPDNFQSRRPNTSFCFLDIRSPGLGDTAMYLCATSRGTVGETQYFGPGTRLLVL.

V and J are TRBV5-1 and TRBJ1-5; TRBD1 might be the D (5 bases). The CDR3 is 15 residues long. CDR1 is SGHRS and CDR2 is YFSETQ in the germline V gene. Trimming took 3 bases from V and 2 from J, leaving 12 bases between them. The CDR3 nucleotides read TGCGCCAGCAGCTCCGGGGTAGGGGGCAATCAGCCCCAGCATTTT. Translated, it gives CASSSGVGGNQPQHF.

The rearrangement uses TRBV19 and TRBJ1-6, with D possibly TRBD1 on 5 matching bases. Germline CDR1 LNHDA, CDR2 SQIVND (reference sequence). The CDR3 runs to 15 residues. The V gene lost 4 bases and the J gene lost 9 bases, with 16 bases spanning the gap. The CDR3 bases are TGTGCCAGTAGTACCCGGGGAGGGGCGACTTCACCCCTCCACTTT. Translation gives CASSTRGGATSPLHF.

V is TRBV6-1 and J is TRBJ1-5, with D unclear. CDR3 length: 14 residues. CDR1 MNHNS and CDR2 SASEGT come from the germline V gene. Trimming took off 2 bases at V and 0 bases at J, with 5 bases between the two ends. CDR3: CASSEIVSNQPQHF. The CDR3 DNA sequence: TGTGCCAGCAGTGAAATAGTTAGCAATCAGCCCCAGCATTTT.

This clone was seen just once. Its ends do not fully match the called genes, so a read error is possible. The chain is built from TRBV7-9 and TRBJ1-2; no definite D call. There are 10 residues in the CDR3. CDR1 and CDR2 (germline): SEHNR, FQNEAQ (reference sequence). The CDR3 nucleotides are TGTGCCAGCAGCTTAGAGCAGGTGGAATTC. This translates into CASSLEQVEF.

The chain carries TRBV2 and TRBJ1-2, with TRBD1 identical over 7 bases. CDR3 length: 14 amino acids. CDR1 and CDR2 (germline): SNHLY, FYNNEI. V gave up 6 bases and J gave up 2 bases; unmatched junction bases: 6. Here the CDR3 DNA reads TGTGCCAGCAGCGTAATGGGACAGAACTATGGCTACACCTTC. Protein: CASSVMGQNYGYTF.

The chain carries TRBV29-1 and TRBJ1-5; 11 positions match TRBD1. The germline V gene has CDR1 SQVTM and CDR2 ANQGSEA. The CDR3 has 14 amino acids. After removal of 4 bases from V and 4 bases from J, the junction contained 3 bases not matched to a gene. CDR3 in amino acids: CSVGGTGGNQPQHF. The CDR3 DNA reads as TGCAGCGTTGGGGGGACAGGGGGGAATCAGCCCCAGCATTTT. The variable domain in full, with the rest retrieved from reference TRBV29-1 and TRBJ1-5, is SAVISQKPSRDICQRGTSLTIQCQVDSQVTMMFWYRQQPGQSLTLIATANQGSEATYESGFVIDKFPISRPNLTFSTLTVSNMSPEDSSIYLCSVGGTGGNQPQHFGDGTRLSIL.

The chain couples TRBV7-2 to TRBJ1-1; D is ambiguous. The CDR3 totals 14 residues. The V gene's germline CDR1 is SGHTA and CDR2 FQGNSA. The ends were cut back, 5 bases at V and 0 bases at J, with 10 bases in the middle. CDR3 region: CASSATRVNTEAFF. DNA of the CDR3: TGTGCCAGCAGCGCCACGCGGGTGAACACTGAAGCTTTCTTT.

Here the CDR3 DNA reads TGTGCCAGCACCACAGGGGCAACTAATGAAAAACTGTTTTTT. Protein: CASTTGATNEKLFF. The chain combines TRBV6-5 with TRBJ1-4, with 7 nucleotides matching TRBD1. The length of the CDR3 is 14 residues. The germline V gene encodes CDR1 MNHEY and CDR2 SVGAGI. V was pared by 7 bases and J by 0 bases, with 2 bases of the junction left unmatched.

The chain couples TRBV25-1 to TRBJ1-6; 10 bases match TRBD1. The CDR3 covers 16 residues. J lost 4 bases, V lost 2 bases, and 2 bases had no gene match. CDR1 is MGHDK, CDR2 SYGVNS, per germline. CDR3 in amino acids: CASSERQGAYNSPLHF. The CDR3 DNA reads as TGTGCCAGCAGTGAAAGACAGGGGGCTTATAATTCACCCCTCCACTTT.

This chain connects TRBV30 to TRBJ1-5, with D uncertain. V was shortened by 5 bases and J by 2 bases, with 10 bases between the two germline ends. Germline CDR1 reads GTSNPN; CDR2 reads SVGIG (reference sequence). CDR3 length: 13 residues. The DNA of the CDR3 is TGTGCCTGGGCCCGTACTGGCAATCAGCCCCAGCATTTT. The encoded protein is CAWARTGNQPQHF.

This chain links TRBV19 with TRBJ2-5; D call uncertain. The V and J ends lost 5 bases and 2 bases respectively, with 24 bases between them. CDR3 length: 18 residues. CDR1 is LNHDA and CDR2 is SQIVND in the germline V gene (reference sequence). The CDR3: CASSSNGPRSSQQETQYF. CDR3 nucleotides: TGTGCCAGTAGTTCAAACGGGCCCCGCTCGTCTCAACAAGAGACCCAGTACTTC.

The chain is built from TRBV28 and TRBJ1-1; no clear D gene. Germline CDR1 MDHEN, CDR2 SYDVKM. V was trimmed by 2 bases and J by 5 bases, leaving 9 bases between them. The CDR3 loop spans 13 amino acids. In DNA, the CDR3 is TGTGCCAGCAGTTTACCGTCGGGGACTGAAGCTTTCTTT. It yields the protein CASSLPSGTEAFF.

This rearrangement joins TRBV5-1 to TRBJ2-7; D is unclear. Trimming removed 0 bases from V and 3 bases from J, with 13 bases in between. CDR3 length: 15 amino acids. Germline V gives CDR1 SGHRS, CDR2 YFSETQ. CDR3 residues: CASSLGRRKIYEQYF. In DNA, the CDR3 is TGCGCCAGCAGCTTGGGACGGCGTAAAATCTACGAGCAGTACTTC.

The V call is TRBV7-2, the J call TRBJ1-2; D ambiguous. CDR1 and CDR2 (germline): SGHTA, FQGNSA. With 5 bases removed from V and 7 bases from J, the gap between germline ends came to 11 bases. The CDR3 has 12 residues. CDR3 region: CASSARVRGYTF. DNA for the CDR3: TGTGCCAGCAGCGCTCGAGTACGTGGCTACACCTTC.